Listed below are T cell receptor beta chains from one sample, sequenced in a study of cytomegalovirus exposure and HLA in healthy donors. The table came from immunoSEQ multiplex PCR; TCRdb's copy has only in-frame clones and leaves some out. The sample consists of approximately 130,000 clones, approximately 78% of them appearing once. The sequenced sample consisted of PBMCs. Receptors originate from a woman aged 45-60 years in good health and CMV-seropositive. CDR3s include the opening cysteine and the closing phenylalanine or tryptophan. Each record gives: clone size, D gene, J gene, V gene, CDR3 DNA, CDR3 protein. A D gene is named only where the DNA matches it firmly. Not all rows give a size; the values are once, few, many and, for expanded clones, a class.

few	TRBD1	TRBJ1-5	TRBV19	TGTGCCAGTAGTATTATGTCAGGGGGTCAGCCCCAGCATTTT	CASSIMSGGQPQHF
NA	NA	TRBJ1-4	TRBV7-9	TGTGCCAGCAGCTTAGGAGGTCAACGTAATGAAAAACTGTTTTTT	CASSLGGQRNEKLFF
NA	TRBD2	TRBJ2-1	TRBV7-3	TGTGCCAGCAGTACTAGCGGGAGTTACAATGAGCAGTTCTTC	CASSTSGSYNEQFF
NA	NA	TRBJ1-5	TRBV7-9	TGTGCCAGCAGTCGGGGACATAGTCAGCCCCAGCATTTT	CASSRGHSQPQHF
NA	TRBD1	TRBJ1-1	TRBV29-1	TGCAGCGTCTTTGGGACAGGAAACACTGAAGCTTTCTTT	CSVFGTGNTEAFF
NA	NA	TRBJ1-3	TRBV5-1	TGCGCCAGCAGCTTGGCGGGGAACTCTGGAAACACCATATATTTT	CASSLAGNSGNTIYF
NA	NA	TRBJ2-3	TRBV28	TGTGCCAGCGGTCGACTTAGCACAGATACGCAGTATTTT	CASGRLSTDTQYF
NA	TRBD2	TRBJ2-1	TRBV5-4	TGTGCCAGCAGCGTAGCGGGGGGGAACAATGAGCAGTTCTTC	CASSVAGGNNEQFF
NA	NA	TRBJ1-5	TRBV18	TGTGCCAGCTCACCAATGGCCGAGGATCAGCCCCAGCATTTT	CASSPMAEDQPQHF
NA	TRBD2	TRBJ2-3	TRBV12-5	TGTGCTAGTGGACCGGGGACTAGCGGGGGGACAGATACGCAGTATTTT	CASGPGTSGGTDTQYF
NA	NA	TRBJ1-1	TRBV7-9	TGTGCCAGCAGCTTAGCGGGGCTTAACACTGAAGCTTTCTTT	CASSLAGLNTEAFF
few	TRBD1	TRBJ1-2	TRBV28	TGTGCCAGCAGTTTGACAGGGGGCAGTGGCGGCTACACCTTC	CASSLTGGSGGYTF
NA	NA	TRBJ1-1	TRBV1	TGCACCAGCAGCCAAAAGAAACCGACCCGGGGCACTGAAGCTTTCTTT	CTSSQKKPTRGTEAFF
NA	TRBD1	TRBJ2-3	TRBV4-1	TGCGCCAGCAGCCCGGACAGGGTAATAACAGATACGCAGTATTTT	CASSPDRVITDTQYF
NA	NA	TRBJ1-4	TRBV7-9	TGTGCCAGCAGCTTGGAGCAGGGAGGAAAACTGTTTTTT	CASSLEQGGKLFF
NA	TRBD1	TRBJ2-1	TRBV15	TGTGCCACCACCCCGGGGACAGAACACAATGAGCAGTTCTTC	CATTPGTEHNEQFF
NA	NA	TRBJ2-1	TRBV9	TGTGCCAGCAGCCTACTAGGGGGCTCCTACAATGAGCAGTTCTTC	CASSLLGGSYNEQFF
NA	NA	TRBJ1-3	TRBV2	TGTGCCAGCAGTGACATCAGGAGGGGCTCTGGAAACACCATATATTTT	CASSDIRRGSGNTIYF
NA	TRBD1	TRBJ2-5	TRBV6-5	TGTGCCAGCAGCCCGGGACAGGGCTTGACCCAGTACTTC	CASSPGQGLTQYF
NA	TRBD1	TRBJ2-7	TRBV6-5	TGTGCCAGCAGAAGCGGGACAGGGGGCAGGTACGAGCAGTACTTC	CASRSGTGGRYEQYF